These 21 T cell receptor beta chains originate from one sample sequenced in a study of T cell changes during pregnancy in multiple sclerosis. Clones were read by immunoSEQ multiplex PCR, and TCRdb kept only the in-frame ones, dropping some. Among over 50,000 clones listed, approximately 86% were seen once. The sequencing here drew on peripheral blood, taken in the first trimester of pregnancy. These receptors were collected from a female donor with multiple sclerosis, enrolled in a pregnancy study.

V usage is TRBV25-1 and J usage is TRBJ1-2; 8 bases are a match to TRBD1. The germline CDR1 and CDR2 sequences are MGHDK and SYGVNS. The J segment lost 6 bases and the V segment lost 9 bases, leaving 6 bases of the junction unmatched. This CDR3 is built from 12 residues. The CDR3 protein is CASETGGDGYTF. The CDR3 DNA reads as TGTGCCAGTGAAACAGGGGGGGATGGCTACACCTTC.

The CDR3 bases are TGTGCCAGTAGTATGGGACAGGGAGGAAATCAGCCCCAGCATTTT. Translated, it gives CASSMGQGGNQPQHF. V usage is TRBV19 and J usage is TRBJ1-5; TRBD1 matches at 9 bases. The CDR3 loop spans 15 amino acids. The V segment lost 3 bases and the J segment 4 bases; nucleotides outside the gene matches: 4. The V gene's germline CDR1 is LNHDA and CDR2 SQIVND (reference sequence).

The chain couples TRBV6-5 to TRBJ1-2; D may be TRBD1 (5 bases). Per the germline V gene, CDR1 is MNHEY and CDR2 is SVGAGI. V was shortened by 10 bases and J by 2 bases, with 11 bases between the two germline ends. The length of the CDR3 is 12 residues. The CDR3 protein is CATSGGNYGYTF. Here the CDR3 DNA reads TGTGCCACTTCCGGGGGGAACTATGGCTACACCTTC.

This sequence joins TRBV10-3 and TRBJ2-7, with 11 bases lining up with TRBD1. Germline CDR1 ENHRY, CDR2 SYGVKD. The CDR3 has 14 residues. J was trimmed by 2 bases and V by 6 bases; bases with no gene match: 3. DNA of the CDR3: TGTGCCATCAGGGGACAGGGGGTAGCCTACGAGCAGTACTTC. Translation: CAIRGQGVAYEQYF.

The CDR3 DNA follows: TGTGCCAGCAGAACGGGACAGATTAACACTGAAGCTTTCTTT. It yields the protein CASRTGQINTEAFF. V and J are TRBV6-5 and TRBJ1-1; 7 bases are shared with TRBD1. J was trimmed by 2 bases and V by 6 bases; bases with no gene match: 6. From germline, CDR1 is MNHEY and CDR2 SVGAGI. The CDR3 runs to 14 residues.

V is TRBV7-4 and J is TRBJ2-1; 9 positions agree with TRBD2. CDR3 length: 16 residues. V lost 5 bases to trimming and J lost 1 base; unmatched junction nucleotides: 6. Germline lookup yields CDR1 SGHVT and CDR2 SQSDAQ. The CDR3 DNA follows: TGTGCCAGCAGCCCCCGGACTAGCGAATCCTACAATGAGCAGTTCTTC. Translated, it gives CASSPRTSESYNEQFF.

The V call is TRBV7-9, the J call TRBJ1-1; maybe TRBD1 (5 bases). The CDR3 consists of 12 residues. Per germline, CDR1 SEHNR and CDR2 FQNEAQ (reference sequence). V lost 5 bases and J 11 bases, leaving 15 bases between the germline ends. The chain's CDR3 is CASSVDTQEAFF. The DNA of the CDR3 is TGTGCCAGCAGCGTGGACACTCAGGAGGCTTTCTTT.

The chain employs TRBV4-1 and TRBJ2-3; TRBD2 agrees at 11 bases. Losses at the gene ends were 0 bases for V and 6 bases for J; bases not matched to a gene: 8. This CDR3 spans 17 amino acids. Germline-derived CDR1 and CDR2 are MGHRA and YSYEKL. CDR3 bases: TGCGCCAGCAGCCAAGATCGGACTAGCGGGTTGACGGATACGCAGTATTTT. Its translation is CASSQDRTSGLTDTQYF.

The CDR3 region has the DNA TGCGCCAGCAGCCAAGCCGGGACTATTGACGAGCAGTACTTC. It encodes CASSQAGTIDEQYF. The chain is built from TRBV4-1 and TRBJ2-7, with TRBD2 matching over 7 bases. The CDR3 has 14 residues. The J segment lost 5 bases and the V segment lost 1 base, leaving 5 bases of the junction unmatched. Germline values: CDR1 MGHRA, CDR2 YSYEKL.

The rearrangement joins TRBV6-5 to TRBJ2-1; 7 bases agree with TRBD2. Germline loops: CDR1 MNHEY, CDR2 SVGAGI. The CDR3 loop spans 12 amino acids. V trimming: 0 bases; J trimming: 15 bases; junction bases outside the gene matches: 5. For the CDR3, the DNA is TGTGCCAGCAGTTACTCGGGCGGGAGCTTGTTCTTC. Residues: CASSYSGGSLFF.

J is TRBJ2-3 and V is TRBV5-4; 8 bases map to TRBD2. V dropped 2 bases and J dropped 0; count of bases not matched to a gene: 8. The CDR3 is made up of 17 amino acids. The germline V gene has CDR1 SGHNT and CDR2 YYREEE (reference sequence). CDR3 in amino acids: CASSLSGSGRSTDTQYF. CDR3 DNA sequence: TGTGCCAGCAGCTTAAGCGGGAGTGGGAGAAGCACAGATACGCAGTATTTT.

The rearrangement links TRBV6-4 to TRBJ1-2; 7 bases line up with TRBD1. The CDR3 contains 14 residues. The germline V gene has CDR1 MRHNA and CDR2 SNTAGT. Trimming cost V 3 bases and J 7 bases; bases outside gene matches: 8. The CDR3 DNA reads as TGTGCCAGCAGTGATGCGACAGGGTTTGGTGGCTACACCTTC. As protein: CASSDATGFGGYTF.

This chain links TRBV2 with TRBJ1-1; D may be TRBD1 (5 bases). V was pared by 5 bases and J by 4 bases, with 17 bases between. Germline V CDR1 and CDR2: SNHLY, FYNNEI. This CDR3 contains 15 residues. CDR3 sequence: CASSLSALRGTEAFF. CDR3 DNA: TGTGCCAGCAGTCTCTCGGCTCTAAGGGGCACTGAAGCTTTCTTT.

The rearrangement joins TRBV6-5 to TRBJ1-2; 7 nucleotides align to TRBD1. The CDR3 length is 13 residues. Germline CDR1 is MNHEY and CDR2 is SVGAGI. V shed 6 bases and J 6 bases; nucleotides not matched to a gene: 7. CDR3 sequence: CASSRQGADGYTF. The CDR3 DNA follows: TGTGCCAGCAGCAGACAGGGAGCTGATGGCTACACCTTC.

This rearrangement joins TRBV4-1 to TRBJ1-2; 11 nucleotides align to TRBD1. The V gene's germline CDR1 is MGHRA and CDR2 YSYEKL. Trimming cost V 4 bases and J 2 bases; bases outside gene matches: 15. This CDR3 spans 19 amino acids. CDR3 sequence: CASSPPGSGQGAGNYGYTF. The CDR3 DNA reads TGCGCCAGCAGCCCCCCAGGGAGCGGACAGGGGGCAGGAAACTATGGCTACACCTTC.

This chain links TRBV7-3 with TRBJ2-3, with TRBD1 identical over 10 bases. Germline values: CDR1 SGHTA, CDR2 FQGTGA. With V trimmed by 4 bases and J by 4 bases, 5 bases remained unmatched. The CDR3 sequence is 15 residues long. The CDR3 DNA reads TGTGCCAGCAGCTCCCCGACAGGGGGCCCAGATACGCAGTATTTT. Translated: CASSSPTGGPDTQYF.

This chain links TRBV28 with TRBJ2-7, with 10 bases fitting TRBD2. Germline V gene sequence: CDR1 MDHEN, CDR2 SYDVKM. The CDR3 sequence is 15 residues long. J gave up 0 bases and V 5 bases, and 4 bases lay outside the gene matches. CDR3 protein: CASSTTSGNSYEQYF. CDR3 bases: TGTGCCAGCAGTACCACTAGCGGGAACTCCTACGAGCAGTACTTC.

V is TRBV9 and J is TRBJ2-3, with D unclear. CDR1 is SGDLS, CDR2 YYNGEE, per germline. This CDR3 contains 15 residues. V was trimmed by 4 bases and J by 5 bases, leaving 17 bases between them. CDR3 nucleotides: TGTGCCAGCAGCCTTAGTAGTCCCCCGGGAGATACGCAGTATTTT. Protein sequence: CASSLSSPPGDTQYF.

This chain connects TRBV28 to TRBJ2-2, with a weak D call TRBD1 (5 bases). There are 12 residues in the CDR3. Germline CDR1 and CDR2: MDHEN and SYDVKM. V was pared by 9 bases and J by 6 bases, with 11 bases between. The DNA for the CDR3 is TGTGCCAGTCGCCCAGGGTCCGGGGAGCTGTTTTTT. Its protein product is CASRPGSGELFF.

The chain combines TRBV7-2 with TRBJ2-7; a weak D match, TRBD2 (5 bases). The V gene's germline CDR1 is SGHTA and CDR2 FQGNSA. This CDR3 has 15 amino acids. V dropped 2 bases and J dropped 0 bases, with 11 bases sitting between them. The CDR3 sequence is CASSLSGPSSYEQYF. The CDR3 bases are TGTGCCAGCAGCTTAAGCGGACCGAGCTCCTACGAGCAGTACTTC.

The gene calls are TRBV5-1 and TRBJ1-2; D is unclear. Trimming took off 0 bases at V and 1 base at J, with 7 bases between the two ends. CDR1 and CDR2 from the germline V gene are SGHRS and YFSETQ. This CDR3 spans 14 amino acids. The CDR3 here is CASSLGPGNYGYTF. CDR3 nucleotides: TGCGCCAGCAGCTTGGGCCCCGGTAACTATGGCTACACCTTC.